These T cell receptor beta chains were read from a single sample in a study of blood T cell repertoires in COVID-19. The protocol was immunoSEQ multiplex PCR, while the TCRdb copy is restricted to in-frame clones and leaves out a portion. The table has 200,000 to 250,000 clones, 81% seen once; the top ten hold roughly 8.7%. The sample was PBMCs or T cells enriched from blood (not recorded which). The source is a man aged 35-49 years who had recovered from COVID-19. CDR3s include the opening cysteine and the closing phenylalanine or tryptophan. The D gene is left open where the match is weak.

CASSSTGTIHSGANVLTF	.	TRBV27
CASSTAIMREQFF	.	TRBV19
CASRGQGLTGELFF	.	TRBV25-1
CASSLEREREQFF	TRBD2	TRBV11-3
CASSAPSGDGAGELFF	TRBD2	TRBV9
CASSQAALTSQETQYF	.	TRBV3-1/TRBV3-2
CASSFEQGDQPQHF	TRBD1	TRBV5-5
CASSPFAGGGATDTQYF	TRBD2	TRBV18
CATRAGTSNTGELFF	.	TRBV24-1
CASSQVTGHQPQHF	.	TRBV3-1/TRBV3-2
CASSRGDYSNQPQHF	.	TRBV9
CASSAGTNFYYGYTF	.	TRBV5-1
CASGQGDHNEQFF	TRBD1	TRBV11-1
CASSPRTVLYGYTF	.	TRBV19
CASSYSGGPLDTQYF	TRBD2	TRBV10-2
CASSGVGETTTGELFF	.	TRBV2
CASSWRTTSGGRNEQFF	TRBD2	TRBV7-2
CASSYSGTGIYEQYF	TRBD1	TRBV6-2/TRBV6-3
CASTLTGNSGELFF	.	TRBV6-5
CASSYSGSAEAFF	.	TRBV6-5
CASSESWTAIQYF	.	TRBV6-1
CASSLVEGADYGYTF	TRBD1	TRBV5-1
CASSPGLAGELFF	TRBD2	TRBV5-1
CASSPGTSGQSSYEQYF	TRBD2	TRBV7-9
CAIRGSGNTIYF	.	TRBV10-3
CASSRSRENEKLFF	.	TRBV6-5